The 31 T cell receptor beta chains below all came from one sample that was sequenced in a study of cytomegalovirus exposure and HLA in healthy donors. Use of 60 Vbeta and 13 Jbeta primers characterized the PCR. Repertoires were generated with immunoSEQ multiplex PCR, while TCRdb's copy carries only in-frame clones and drops some. In the table there are about 130,000 clones, about three quarters of which are singletons. Sequenced: PBMCs. The source is a woman between 35 and 50 years old in good health and CMV-seronegative.

The V and J genes are TRBV19 and TRBJ1-5; D is unresolved. V dropped 7 bases and J dropped 4 bases, with 14 bases sitting between them. The germline CDR1 and CDR2 sequences are LNHDA and SQIVND (reference sequence). CDR3 length equals 14 residues. In DNA, the CDR3 is TGTGCCAGTAATGAACAGAGCATAAATCAGCCCCAGCATTTT. It is translated as CASNEQSINQPQHF.

The chain employs TRBV19 and TRBJ1-2, with 9 bases fitting TRBD1. Trimming removed 8 bases from V and 8 bases from J; junction bases left unmatched: 3. Germline V gene data show CDR1 as LNHDA and CDR2 as SQIVND (reference sequence). This CDR3 has 11 residues. CDR3 sequence reads: CASDRGRGYTF. CDR3 in DNA: TGTGCCAGTGACAGGGGGAGAGGCTACACCTTC.

The chain couples TRBV6-6 to TRBJ1-5; D perhaps matches TRBD1 (6 bases). Germline CDR1 MNHNY, CDR2 SVGAGI (reference sequence). CDR3 length: 14 residues. The V end was cut by 5 bases, the J end by 6 bases, with 14 bases between. For the CDR3, the DNA is TGTGCCAGCAGTGGCTCGGACAGATCTCAGCCCCAGCATTTT. Translating it yields CASSGSDRSQPQHF.

The chain uses TRBV5-5 and TRBJ1-6; D possibly corresponds to TRBD1 (6 bases). There are 14 residues in the CDR3. The germline V gene has CDR1 SGHKS and CDR2 YYEKEE (reference sequence). V gave up 0 bases and J gave up 9 bases, with 10 bases separating them. CDR3 nucleotides: TGTGCCAGCAGCTTGGGACAGGTAGCTTCACCCCTCCACTTT. Amino acids: CASSLGQVASPLHF.

The rearrangement joins TRBV19 to TRBJ2-5, with D perhaps matching TRBD1 (5 bases). The CDR3 covers 13 residues. Germline CDR1 LNHDA, CDR2 SQIVND (reference sequence). V lost 3 bases, J lost 3 bases, and 8 bases lay in between. The CDR3 DNA sequence: TGTGCCAGTAGTATCCGACAGAAAGAGACCCAGTACTTC. Its protein is CASSIRQKETQYF.

The genes are TRBV6-1 and TRBJ2-2; 8 bases are shared with TRBD2. Germline V gene data show CDR1 as MNHNS and CDR2 as SASEGT. This CDR3 spans 17 amino acids. V lost 4 bases, J lost 4 bases, and 11 bases stayed unmatched. The CDR3 coding sequence is TGTGCCAGCAGTGGTGCCCTTAGCGGGGCGAGCACCGGGGAGCTGTTTTTT. It encodes CASSGALSGASTGELFF.

The chain combines TRBV9 with TRBJ1-5, with D possibly TRBD1 on 5 matching bases. The germline V and J ends were trimmed by 2 bases and 5 bases, with 11 bases remaining between them. The CDR3 runs 14 residues. Germline CDR1 reads SGDLS; CDR2 reads YYNGEE. The chain's CDR3 is CASSVGPGYQPQHF. As DNA, the CDR3 is TGTGCCAGCAGCGTGGGCCCAGGGTATCAGCCCCAGCATTTT.

The chain recombines TRBV7-2 with TRBJ1-2; no firm D call. The germline V and J ends were trimmed by 4 bases and 1 base, with 13 bases remaining between them. The germline V gene encodes CDR1 SGHTA and CDR2 FQGNSA. CDR3 size: 15 residues. CDR3 in amino acids: CASSSPGGLNYGYTF. The CDR3 DNA follows: TGTGCCAGCAGCTCCCCCGGCGGGCTTAACTATGGCTACACCTTC. The complete variable domain, with remaining parts taken from reference TRBV7-2 and TRBJ1-2, reads GAGVSQSPSNKVTEKGKDVELRCDPISGHTALYWYRQSLGQGLEFLIYFQGNSAPDKSGLPSDRFSAERTGGSVSTLTIQRTQQEDSAVYLCASSSPGGLNYGYTFGSGTRLTVV.

The chain recombines TRBV7-2 with TRBJ2-4, with D possibly TRBD2 on 5 matching bases. The V end lost 2 bases, the J end lost 5 bases, and 13 bases lay between the germline ends. This CDR3 is built from 15 residues. Germline CDR1 and CDR2: SGHTA and FQGNSA. DNA of the CDR3: TGTGCCAGCAGCTTAACGAGCGGTGGGGAAAACATTCAGTACTTC. The encoded protein is CASSLTSGGENIQYF.

This chain connects TRBV5-1 to TRBJ2-7, with 15 bases lining up with TRBD2. The CDR3 has 15 residues. Germline loops: CDR1 SGHRS, CDR2 YFSETQ. V shed 4 bases and J 5 bases; nucleotides not matched to a gene: 4. CDR3 residues: CASSPGLAGGDEQYF. Written as DNA, the CDR3 is TGCGCCAGCAGCCCGGGACTAGCGGGAGGAGACGAGCAGTACTTC.

This rearrangement joins TRBV7-6 to TRBJ2-7; D perhaps matches TRBD1 (6 bases). Between the trimmed V and J ends, which lost 1 base and 2 bases, there was a span of 9 bases. In germline, CDR1 is SGHVS, CDR2 FNYEAQ. The length of the CDR3 is 14 residues. CDR3 coding DNA: TGTGCCAGCAGCTTAGGGACAGAGACCTACGAGCAGTACTTC. As protein: CASSLGTETYEQYF.

The rearrangement links TRBV28 to TRBJ1-6, with TRBD1 matching over 8 bases. Per germline, CDR1 MDHEN and CDR2 SYDVKM. V shed 4 bases and J 3 bases; nucleotides not matched to a gene: 14. The CDR3 loop spans 19 amino acids. Written as DNA, the CDR3 is TGTGCCAGCAGTTCATACGGTACAGGGGGTTGGGACTATAATTCACCCCTCCACTTT. Translated, it gives CASSSYGTGGWDYNSPLHF.

This clone was recorded only once. DNA for the CDR3: TGTGCCAGCTTGAGGAGACAGGGGGTTAACTATGGCTACACCTTC. Its protein product is CASLRRQGVNYGYTF. V gene TRBV6-1 combines with J gene TRBJ1-2, with 9 bases aligning to TRBD1. The CDR3 totals 15 residues. The V and J ends lost 8 bases and 1 base, in that order; junction bases with no gene match: 8. Germline V CDR1 and CDR2: MNHNS, SASEGT.

V is TRBV19 and J is TRBJ1-5; D may be TRBD1 (6 bases). V lost 5 bases to trimming and J lost 1 base, with 18 bases between them. The CDR3 is 17 residues long. In germline, CDR1 is LNHDA, CDR2 SQIVND (reference sequence). The CDR3 coding sequence is TGTGCCAGTAGTCGCGGACCGGGACAATCGAGCAATCAGCCCCAGCATTTT. Amino acids: CASSRGPGQSSNQPQHF.

The chain links TRBV9 to TRBJ2-7; 8 bases align to TRBD1. After removal of 4 bases from V and 0 bases from J, the junction contained 9 bases not matched to a gene. The CDR3 loop spans 16 amino acids. The germline V gene encodes CDR1 SGDLS and CDR2 YYNGEE. The CDR3 sequence is CASSSSGTGYSYEQYF. Written as DNA, the CDR3 is TGTGCCAGCAGCTCATCCGGGACAGGATACTCCTACGAGCAGTACTTC.

The V and J genes are TRBV27 and TRBJ2-7; 9 bases line up with TRBD1. V trimming: 0 bases; J trimming: 2 bases; junction bases outside the gene matches: 2. Per germline, CDR1 MNHEY and CDR2 SMNVEV (reference sequence). The CDR3 is 15 amino acids. CDR3 coding DNA: TGTGCCAGCAGTTTATCGACAGGGGGGGCCTACGAGCAGTACTTC. This gives the protein CASSLSTGGAYEQYF.

The V gene is TRBV29-1, the J gene TRBJ1-2; TRBD1 is a possible D gene (6 bases). CDR3 length: 15 amino acids. CDR1 SQVTM and CDR2 ANQGSEA come from the germline V gene. With 1 base removed from V and 0 bases from J, the gap between germline ends came to 12 bases. CDR3 protein: CSVEGAGATNYGYTF. The CDR3 DNA follows: TGCAGCGTTGAAGGGGCAGGGGCCACTAACTATGGCTACACCTTC. The full variable domain, with the rest looked up from reference TRBV29-1 and TRBJ1-2, is SAVISQKPSRDICQRGTSLTIQCQVDSQVTMMFWYRQQPGQSLTLIATANQGSEATYESGFVIDKFPISRPNLTFSTLTVSNMSPEDSSIYLCSVEGAGATNYGYTFGSGTRLTVV.

This clone has more than one count but fewer than ten. The V and J genes are TRBV2 and TRBJ2-1; 12 bases align to TRBD2. The V segment lost 6 bases and the J segment 4 bases; nucleotides outside the gene matches: 4. Germline lookup yields CDR1 SNHLY and CDR2 FYNNEI. The CDR3 contains 15 residues. CDR3 sequence reads: CASRASGGVYNEQFF. The CDR3 DNA sequence: TGTGCCAGCAGGGCTAGCGGGGGGGTTTACAATGAGCAGTTCTTC. Using reference TRBV2 and TRBJ2-1 for the parts outside the CDR3, the full variable domain is EPEVTQTPSHQVTQMGQEVILRCVPISNHLYFYWYRQILGQKVEFLVSFYNNEISEKSEIFDDQFSVERPDGSNFTLKIRSTKLEDSAMYFCASRASGGVYNEQFFGPGTRLTVL.

In the case of this clone: Its ends do not fully match the called genes, so a read error is possible. This same CDR3 is encoded by further DNA sequences in the sample. The chain uses TRBV15 and TRBJ2-7; 8 positions agree with TRBD1. CDR1 LNHNV and CDR2 YYDKDF come from the germline V gene (reference sequence). This CDR3 comprises 13 residues. CDR3 region: CATSPGGIYEQYF. The DNA of the CDR3 is TGTGCCACCTCGCCAGGGGGCATCTACGAGCAGTACTTT. Looking up the rest from reference TRBV15 and TRBJ2-7 gives the full variable domain: DAMVIQNPRYQVTQFGKPVTLSCSQTLNHNVMYWYQQKSSQAPKLLFHYYDKDFNNEADTPDNFQSRRPNTSFCFLDIRSPGLGDTAMYLCATSPGGIYEQYFGPGTRLTVT.

The chain links TRBV6-5 to TRBJ2-3; no firm D call. Trimming stripped 5 bases from V and 1 base from J, with 10 bases between. This CDR3 is built from 14 residues. CDR1 and CDR2 (germline): MNHEY, SVGAGI. CDR3 sequence: CASSERRGTDTQYF. In DNA, the CDR3 is TGTGCCAGCAGTGAACGAAGAGGCACAGATACGCAGTATTTT.

This clone appeared a few times. The V and J genes are TRBV28 and TRBJ1-4, with 9 bases matching TRBD1. This CDR3 comprises 17 residues. V was clipped by 6 bases and J by 7 bases; unmatched bases: 15. The germline V gene encodes CDR1 MDHEN and CDR2 SYDVKM. This CDR3 reads CASSSPLDRGKSEKLFF. CDR3 DNA: TGTGCCAGCAGCTCCCCCCTCGACAGGGGGAAGAGTGAAAAACTGTTTTTT.

The CDR3 region has the DNA TGTGCCAGCAGCTTCCCAACCCAAGCGGGAGGCCCCCCGGGGCAGTACTTC. It encodes CASSFPTQAGGPPGQYF. This chain uses TRBV11-2 with TRBJ2-7, with 9 bases matching TRBD2. V was clipped by 3 bases and J by 9 bases; unmatched bases: 18. This CDR3 has 17 amino acids. CDR1 SGHAT and CDR2 FQNNGV come from the germline V gene.

This chain links TRBV5-4 with TRBJ2-3, with 7 bases identical to TRBD1. CDR3 length: 15 amino acids. Germline assignment: CDR1 SGHNT and CDR2 YYREEE (reference sequence). V lost 0 bases to trimming and J lost 2 bases; unmatched junction nucleotides: 3. Here the CDR3 reads CASSLGTGDTDTQYF. The CDR3 DNA sequence: TGTGCCAGCAGCTTGGGGACAGGAGACACAGATACGCAGTATTTT. Looking up the rest from reference TRBV5-4 and TRBJ2-3 gives the full variable domain: ETGVTQSPTHLIKTRGQQVTLRCSSQSGHNTVSWYQQALGQGPQFIFQYYREEENGRGNFPPRFSGLQFPNYSSELNVNALELDDSALYLCASSLGTGDTDTQYFGPGTRLTVL.

This clone showed up just a few times. The chain employs TRBV6-4 and TRBJ2-1, with D tentatively TRBD1 (6 bases). In germline, CDR1 is MRHNA, CDR2 SNTAGT. V was clipped by 2 bases and J by 3 bases, with 11 bases between them. The CDR3 is 15 residues long. CDR3 region: CASSDTGLDYNEQFF. The CDR3, as DNA: TGTGCCAGCAGTGACACAGGGCTGGACTACAATGAGCAGTTCTTC.

CDR3 coding DNA: TGTGCCAGCAGTTCTAGGACAGGGGCGGGCCTACGGGACTATGGCTACACCTTC. The encoded protein is CASSSRTGAGLRDYGYTF. This rearrangement joins TRBV27 to TRBJ1-2; 9 positions agree with TRBD1. The CDR3 sequence is 18 residues long. Trimming at V came to 4 bases and at J to 3 bases, leaving 15 bases not matched to a gene. CDR1 is MNHEY, CDR2 SMNVEV, per germline (reference sequence).

Notes on this clone: Without the conserved terminal phenylalanine or tryptophan, this CDR3 likely stems from a read error. It is unclear where the CDR3 begins or ends on the DNA, so no DNA is shown, and the CDR3 is as TCRdb lists it. The V gene is TRBV28, the J gene TRBJ1-2. Inclusive of both ends, the CDR3 amounts to 15 amino acids. The germline V gene encodes CDR1 MDHEN and CDR2 SYDVKM. The chain's CDR3 is CASSSSSLGNYGYTL.

This chain uses TRBV7-9 with TRBJ2-7; TRBD2 matches at 12 bases. The CDR3 spans 14 residues. V lost 5 bases, J lost 7 bases, and 6 bases stayed unmatched. Per the germline V gene, CDR1 is SEHNR and CDR2 is FQNEAQ (reference sequence). CDR3 region: CASSRLAGAGEQYF. The CDR3 coding sequence is TGTGCCAGCAGCAGACTAGCGGGGGCGGGGGAGCAGTACTTC.

This chain links TRBV28 with TRBJ2-5; TRBD1 agrees at 9 bases. The J call is doubtful: the DNA matches TRBJ2-7 better. The CDR3 runs 18 residues. CDR1 and CDR2 (germline): MDHEN, SYDVKM. Here the CDR3 reads CASSTTHPGQGISLEQYF. In DNA form, the CDR3 reads TGTGCCAGCAGCACCACCCACCCGGGACAGGGTATCAGTCTCGAGCAGTACTTC.

The chain joins TRBV14 to TRBJ2-1; perhaps TRBD1 as D (5 bases). From germline, CDR1 is SGHDN and CDR2 FVKESK. The V and J ends lost 1 base and 16 bases respectively, with 14 bases between them. The CDR3 runs to 12 residues. Here the CDR3 reads CASSQVGLVVFF. CDR3 coding DNA: TGTGCCAGCAGCCAAGTGGGGCTCGTAGTATTCTTC.

V is TRBV10-3 and J is TRBJ2-1; 7 bases match TRBD2. Germline V lookup: CDR1 ENHRY, CDR2 SYGVKD. Unmatched junction bases numbered 10, after V lost 2 bases and J lost 3 bases. The CDR3 runs to 17 residues. CDR3 sequence: CAISEGLTSRNYNEQFF. As DNA, the CDR3 is TGTGCCATCAGTGAGGGACTGACTAGCAGAAACTACAATGAGCAGTTCTTC.

This chain connects TRBV7-7 to TRBJ2-2, with a possible D match to TRBD1 (6 bases). CDR1 and CDR2 (germline): SSHAT, FNYEAQ (reference sequence). CDR3 length: 14 residues. The ends were cut back, 0 bases at V and 5 bases at J, with 7 bases in the middle. This CDR3 reads CASSLAQGTGELFF. The CDR3 DNA reads TGTGCCAGCAGCTTAGCGCAGGGGACCGGGGAGCTGTTTTTT.